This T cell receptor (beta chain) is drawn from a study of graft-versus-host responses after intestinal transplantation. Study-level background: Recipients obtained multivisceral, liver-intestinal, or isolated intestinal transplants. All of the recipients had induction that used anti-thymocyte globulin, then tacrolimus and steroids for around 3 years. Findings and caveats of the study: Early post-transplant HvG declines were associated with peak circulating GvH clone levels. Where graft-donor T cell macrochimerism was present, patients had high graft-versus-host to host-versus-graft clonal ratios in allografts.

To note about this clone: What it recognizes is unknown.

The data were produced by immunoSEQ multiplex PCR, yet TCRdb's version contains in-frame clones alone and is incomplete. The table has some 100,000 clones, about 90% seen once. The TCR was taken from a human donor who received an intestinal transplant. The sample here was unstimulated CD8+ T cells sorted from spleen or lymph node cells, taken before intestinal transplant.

This chain's CDR3 is CASSARGSYEQYF. CDR3 sequence (DNA): TGTGCCAGCAGCGCACGGGGCTCCTACGAGCAGTACTTC. V usage is TRBV5-4 and J usage is TRBJ2-7; possibly TRBD2 for D (5 bases). The CDR3 sequence is 13 residues long. In germline, CDR1 is SGHNT, CDR2 YYREEE (reference sequence). Trimming cost V 4 bases and J 0 bases, with 8 bases left between them.